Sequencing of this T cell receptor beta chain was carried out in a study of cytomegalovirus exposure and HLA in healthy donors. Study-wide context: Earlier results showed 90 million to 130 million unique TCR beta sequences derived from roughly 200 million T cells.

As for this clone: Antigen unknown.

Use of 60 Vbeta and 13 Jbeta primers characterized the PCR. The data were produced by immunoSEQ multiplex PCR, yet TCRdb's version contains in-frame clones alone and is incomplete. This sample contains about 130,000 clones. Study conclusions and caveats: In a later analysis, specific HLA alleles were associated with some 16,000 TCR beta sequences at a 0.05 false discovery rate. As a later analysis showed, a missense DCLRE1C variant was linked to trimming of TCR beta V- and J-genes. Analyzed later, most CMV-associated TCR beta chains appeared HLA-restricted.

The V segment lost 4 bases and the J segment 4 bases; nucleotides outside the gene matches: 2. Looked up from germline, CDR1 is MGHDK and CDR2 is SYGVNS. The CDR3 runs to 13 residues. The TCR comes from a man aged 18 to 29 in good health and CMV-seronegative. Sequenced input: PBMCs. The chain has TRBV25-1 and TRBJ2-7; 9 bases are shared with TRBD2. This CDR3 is CASSVAGGYEQYF. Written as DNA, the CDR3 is TGTGCCAGCAGTGTCGCGGGAGGGTACGAGCAGTACTTC.